This T cell receptor (beta chain) was sequenced for a study of T cell repertoires in cytomegalovirus infection. Overall study: Carrying CMV and the relevant HLA type showed in public TCR beta signatures. Notes on the study in general: Cumulative frequency (of public TCR beta family members) identified carriers of CMV plus the relevant HLA.

The CDR3 runs to 15 residues. From germline, CDR1 is MDHEN and CDR2 SYDVKM. V was trimmed by 5 bases and J by 5 bases, leaving 18 bases between them. This clonotype was seen a handful of times. Its antigen is still unknown. TCRdb called the reads again in MiXCR, with one record for every CDR3 protein. The data hold 100,000 or so distinct CDR3 sequences, with 23% observed a single time. Sequencing used CD8+ T cells from PBMCs. The rearrangement joins TRBV28 to TRBJ2-5, with a possible D match to TRBD1 (5 bases). This clonotype was sampled from a human donor in good health (CMV status not recorded). Some clones in this sample may be carry-over from other donors' samples. CDR3 nucleotide sequence: TGTGCCAGCAGTCAAAACTCAGGGTACGGGGAGACCCAGTACTTC. Encoded protein: CASSQNSGYGETQYF. Complete variable domain (other parts from reference TRBV28 and TRBJ2-5): DVKVTQSSRYLVKRTGEKVFLECVQDMDHENMFWYRQDPGLGLRLIYFSYDVKMKEKGDIPEGYSVSREKKERFSLILESASTNQTSMYLCASSQNSGYGETQYFGPGTRLLVL.